Described below is a single T cell receptor beta chain sequence and its context. As yet, its antigen is unknown. The entry originates in a study of T cell responses to AZD1222 COVID-19 vaccine. About the research overall: The study pooled second doses at about 4 or about 12 weeks.

Whole-study findings and limits: Baseline testing showed seropositivity in only a handful of AZD1222 recipients. Elevations in Spike-specific TCR breadth and depth followed administration of two AZD1222 doses. Nearly half of spike-specific TCRs reportedly target unmutated variant regions.

This CDR3 comprises 14 residues. Germline values: CDR1 KGHDR, CDR2 SFDVKD. Trimming pared 6 bases from V and 6 bases from J, leaving 14 bases between. The table came from immunoSEQ multiplex PCR; TCRdb's copy has only in-frame clones and leaves some out. Of more than 65,000 clones listed, 70% to 85% are singletons. The source material was peripheral blood, sampled on day 0 of AZD1222 vaccination. This TCR was sampled from an adult in good health. This rearrangement joins TRBV24-1 to TRBJ2-1, with D tentatively TRBD1 (6 bases). CDR3 protein: CATSKQGPGNEQFF. The CDR3, as DNA: TGTGCCACCAGTAAACAGGGTCCGGGCAATGAGCAGTTCTTC.